This TCR beta chain was profiled in a study of human T cells and chemical hapten exposure. Individual cDNA molecules (in the library) carried attached unique molecular identifiers. TCRdb re-derived calls from the RACE reads in MiXCR, one entry per CDR3 protein. The sample records 380,000 or so distinct CDR3 sequences, around 5.5% being singletons. V lost 6 bases and J 2 bases, leaving 13 bases between the germline ends. Germline lookup yields CDR1 SGHAT and CDR2 FQNNGV. There are 14 residues in the CDR3. Documented time point: pre-sensitization, week 0. Stated treatment: therapeutic diphenylcyclopropenone sensitization with weekly scalp DPC. Whole-study results and caveats: Among TCRs, those above 1 in 1000 frequency were unaffected by DPC sensitization.

The sample holds many counts of this clonotype. Its antigen is currently unknown. The sequence was obtained from a woman younger than 35 with alopecia areata. Some clones in this sample may be carry-over from other donors' samples. This rearrangement joins TRBV11-2 to TRBJ1-2; tentatively, D is TRBD1 (6 bases). The material was whole blood, obtained in connection with sensitization to the hapten diphenylcyclopropenone (DPC). CDR3 nucleotides: TGTGCCAGCAGTCAAAGGCAGGGGAACTATGGCTACACCTTC. Amino acid sequence: CASSQRQGNYGYTF.